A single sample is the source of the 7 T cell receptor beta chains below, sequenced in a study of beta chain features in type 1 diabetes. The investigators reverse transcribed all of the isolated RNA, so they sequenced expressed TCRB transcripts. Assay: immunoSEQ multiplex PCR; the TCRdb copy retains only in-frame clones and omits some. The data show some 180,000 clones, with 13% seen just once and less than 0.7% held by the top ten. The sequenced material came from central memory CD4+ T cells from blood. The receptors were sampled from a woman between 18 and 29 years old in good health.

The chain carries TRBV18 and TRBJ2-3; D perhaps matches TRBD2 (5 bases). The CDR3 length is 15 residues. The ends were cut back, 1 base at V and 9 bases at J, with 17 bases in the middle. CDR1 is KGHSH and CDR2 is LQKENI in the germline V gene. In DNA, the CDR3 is TGTGCCAGCTCACCACGGCTAGAGGACTTGGAGACGCAGTATTTT. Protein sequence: CASSPRLEDLETQYF.

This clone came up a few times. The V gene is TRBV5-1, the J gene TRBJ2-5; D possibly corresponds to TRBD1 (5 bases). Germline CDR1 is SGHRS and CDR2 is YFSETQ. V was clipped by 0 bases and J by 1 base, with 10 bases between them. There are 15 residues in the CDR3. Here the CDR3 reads CASSLESRVQETQYF. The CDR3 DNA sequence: TGCGCCAGCAGCTTGGAAAGCAGGGTCCAAGAGACCCAGTACTTC.

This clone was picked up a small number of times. The CDR3 sequence: CASRSGRADNEQFF. The CDR3 DNA follows: TGCGCCAGCAGGAGCGGGAGGGCGGACAATGAGCAGTTCTTC. The J gene is TRBJ2-1, the V gene TRBV5-1; 10 positions agree with TRBD2. Germline V gene data show CDR1 as SGHRS and CDR2 as YFSETQ. CDR3 size: 14 residues. The V segment lost 5 bases and the J segment 5 bases; nucleotides outside the gene matches: 4.

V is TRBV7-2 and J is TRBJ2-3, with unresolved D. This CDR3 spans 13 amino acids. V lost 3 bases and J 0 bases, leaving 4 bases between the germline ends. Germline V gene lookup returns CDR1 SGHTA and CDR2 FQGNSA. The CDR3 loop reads CASSFSSTDTQYF. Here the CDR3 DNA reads TGTGCCAGCAGCTTTTCTAGCACAGATACGCAGTATTTT.

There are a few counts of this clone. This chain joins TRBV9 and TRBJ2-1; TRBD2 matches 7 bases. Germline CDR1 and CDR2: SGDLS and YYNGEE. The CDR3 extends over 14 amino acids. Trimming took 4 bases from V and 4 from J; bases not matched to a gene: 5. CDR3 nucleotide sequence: TGTGCCAGCAGCCCCAAGCGGGGATACAATGAGCAGTTCTTC. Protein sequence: CASSPKRGYNEQFF.

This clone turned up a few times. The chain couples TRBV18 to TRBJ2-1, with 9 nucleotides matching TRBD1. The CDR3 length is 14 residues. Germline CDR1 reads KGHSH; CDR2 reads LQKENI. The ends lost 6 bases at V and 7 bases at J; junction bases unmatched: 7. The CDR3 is CASSSRDRVNEQFF. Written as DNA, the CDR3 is TGTGCCAGCTCGAGCCGGGACAGGGTGAATGAGCAGTTCTTC.

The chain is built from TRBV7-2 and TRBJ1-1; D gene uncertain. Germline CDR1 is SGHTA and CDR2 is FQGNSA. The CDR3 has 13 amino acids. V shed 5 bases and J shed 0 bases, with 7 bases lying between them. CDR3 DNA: TGTGCCAGCAGCGTACAGCTGAACACTGAAGCTTTCTTT. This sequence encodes CASSVQLNTEAFF.